One and the same sample provided the 5 T cell receptor beta chains below, sequenced in a study of CD4 T cells in relation to SARS-CoV-2 and coronaviruses. Method: immunoSEQ multiplex PCR; TCRdb's copy keeps in-frame clones and lacks some. The table records roughly 45,000 clones, around 79% of them present only once. Their specific antigens are unknown. Input material: naive CD4+ T cells from PBMCs, cultured in vitro. Subset given: naive CD4+ T cells isolated by negative enrichment. The receptors come from an adult with COVID-19.

The chain has TRBV7-6 and TRBJ2-1; 10 positions agree with TRBD2. J gave up 5 bases and V 3 bases, and 13 bases lay outside the gene matches. The CDR3 totals 18 residues. Germline lookup yields CDR1 SGHVS and CDR2 FNYEAQ. For the CDR3, the DNA is TGTGCCAGCAGCTTCCAATACCTAGCGGGAGTGGGAGACAATGAGCAGTTCTTC. This translates into CASSFQYLAGVGDNEQFF.

For the CDR3, the DNA is TGTGCCAGCAGAAGGACAGGGAGGAACTATGGCTACACCTTC. Amino acids: CASRRTGRNYGYTF. The chain has TRBV28 and TRBJ1-2; 8 nucleotides agree with TRBD1. Germline trimming cut 6 bases from V and 2 bases from J; bases unmatched to any gene: 5. This CDR3 has 14 amino acids. CDR1 and CDR2 from the germline V gene are MDHEN and SYDVKM.

This chain links TRBV7-3 with TRBJ2-1; 12 bases line up with TRBD2. Looked up from germline, CDR1 is SGHTA and CDR2 is FQGTGA. The CDR3 is 18 amino acids. J was trimmed by 5 bases and V by 5 bases; bases with no gene match: 13. CDR3 residues: CASSLIPGLAGSDNEQFF. The CDR3 DNA sequence: TGTGCCAGCAGCCTCATTCCGGGACTAGCGGGTAGTGACAATGAGCAGTTCTTC.

The sample holds a few counts of this clone. This chain links TRBV7-9 with TRBJ2-2; D ambiguous. The V end was cut by 7 bases, the J end by 4 bases, with 7 bases between. The V gene's germline CDR1 is SEHNR and CDR2 FQNEAQ (reference sequence). The CDR3 sequence is 12 residues long. As DNA, the CDR3 is TGTGCCAGCAACCTTATCACCGGGGAGCTGTTTTTT. This translates into CASNLITGELFF. Variable domain in full (rest from reference TRBV7-9 and TRBJ2-2): DTGVSQNPRHKITKRGQNVTFRCDPISEHNRLYWYRQTLGQGPEFLTYFQNEAQLEKSRLLSDRFSAERPKGSFSTLEIQRTEQGDSAMYLCASNLITGELFFGEGSRLTVL.

V and J are TRBV5-1 and TRBJ1-2; weak D call: TRBD1 (6 bases). The CDR3 sequence is 13 residues long. Trimming stripped 4 bases from V and 8 bases from J, with 15 bases between. Germline loops: CDR1 SGHRS, CDR2 YFSETQ. This CDR3 reads CASSTGTAQGYTF. In DNA form, the CDR3 reads TGCGCCAGCAGCACAGGGACGGCCCAAGGCTACACCTTC.